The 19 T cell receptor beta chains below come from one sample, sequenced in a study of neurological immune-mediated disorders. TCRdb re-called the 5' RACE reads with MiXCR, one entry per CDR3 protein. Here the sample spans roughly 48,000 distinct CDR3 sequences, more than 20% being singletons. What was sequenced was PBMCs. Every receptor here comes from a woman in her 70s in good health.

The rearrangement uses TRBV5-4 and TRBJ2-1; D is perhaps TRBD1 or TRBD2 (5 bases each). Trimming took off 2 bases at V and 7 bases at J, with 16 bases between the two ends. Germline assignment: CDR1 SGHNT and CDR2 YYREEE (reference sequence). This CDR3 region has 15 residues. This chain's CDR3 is CASSFIPEAGNEQFF. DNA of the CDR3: TGTGCCAGCAGCTTTATCCCGGAGGCAGGGAATGAGCAGTTCTTC.

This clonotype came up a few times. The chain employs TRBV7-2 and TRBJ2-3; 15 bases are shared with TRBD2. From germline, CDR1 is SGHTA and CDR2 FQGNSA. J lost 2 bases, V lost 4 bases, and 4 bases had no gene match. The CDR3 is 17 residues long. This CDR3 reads CASSSGLAGGYTDTQYF. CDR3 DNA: TGTGCCAGCAGCTCGGGACTAGCGGGAGGTTACACAGATACGCAGTATTTT. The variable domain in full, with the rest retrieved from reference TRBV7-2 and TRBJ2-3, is GAGVSQSPSNKVTEKGKDVELRCDPISGHTALYWYRQSLGQGLEFLIYFQGNSAPDKSGLPSDRFSAERTGGSVSTLTIQRTQQEDSAVYLCASSSGLAGGYTDTQYFGPGTRLTVL.

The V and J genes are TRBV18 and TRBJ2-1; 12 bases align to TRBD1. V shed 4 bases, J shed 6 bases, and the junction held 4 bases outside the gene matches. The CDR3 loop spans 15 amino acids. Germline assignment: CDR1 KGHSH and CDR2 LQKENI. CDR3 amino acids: CASSRDRGHSNEQFF. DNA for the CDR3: TGTGCCAGCTCACGGGACAGGGGGCATTCCAATGAGCAGTTCTTC.

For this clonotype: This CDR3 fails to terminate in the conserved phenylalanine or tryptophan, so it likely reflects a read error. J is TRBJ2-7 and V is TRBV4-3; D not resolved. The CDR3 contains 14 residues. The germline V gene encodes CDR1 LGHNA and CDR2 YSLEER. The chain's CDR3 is CASRQGQIGYEQYI. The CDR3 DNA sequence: TGCGCCAGCAGACAAGGGCAGATCGGCTACGAGCAGTACATC.

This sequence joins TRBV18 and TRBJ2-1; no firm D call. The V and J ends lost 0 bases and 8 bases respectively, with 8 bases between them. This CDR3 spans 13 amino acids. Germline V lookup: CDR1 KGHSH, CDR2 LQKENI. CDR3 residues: CASSPPSPDEQFF. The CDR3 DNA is TGTGCCAGCTCACCACCTAGCCCAGATGAGCAGTTCTTC.

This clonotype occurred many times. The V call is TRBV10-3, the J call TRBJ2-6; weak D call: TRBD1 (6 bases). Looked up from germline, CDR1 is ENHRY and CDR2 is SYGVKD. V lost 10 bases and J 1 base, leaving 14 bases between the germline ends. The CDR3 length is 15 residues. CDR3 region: CATWGTGSGANVLTF. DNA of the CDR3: TGTGCCACTTGGGGCACAGGGTCTGGGGCCAACGTCCTGACTTTC.

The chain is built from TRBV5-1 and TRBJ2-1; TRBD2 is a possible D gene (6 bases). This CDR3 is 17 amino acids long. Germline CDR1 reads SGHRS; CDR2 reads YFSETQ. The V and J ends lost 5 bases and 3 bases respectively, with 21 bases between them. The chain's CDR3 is CASSNQAGRRNYNEQFF. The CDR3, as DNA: TGCGCCAGCAGTAATCAGGCAGGGAGGCGAAACTACAATGAGCAGTTCTTC.

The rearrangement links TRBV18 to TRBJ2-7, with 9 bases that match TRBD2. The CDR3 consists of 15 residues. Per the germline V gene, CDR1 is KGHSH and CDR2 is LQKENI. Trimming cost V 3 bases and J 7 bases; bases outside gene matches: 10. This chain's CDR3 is CASSPSIAGVGEQYF. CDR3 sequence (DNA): TGTGCCAGCTCACCTTCAATAGCGGGAGTAGGGGAGCAGTACTTC.

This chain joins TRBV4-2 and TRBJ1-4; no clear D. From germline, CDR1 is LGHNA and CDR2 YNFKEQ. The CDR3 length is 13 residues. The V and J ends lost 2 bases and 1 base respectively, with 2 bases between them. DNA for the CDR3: TGTGCCAGCAGCCAAAGAACTAATGAAAAACTGTTTTTT. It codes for CASSQRTNEKLFF.

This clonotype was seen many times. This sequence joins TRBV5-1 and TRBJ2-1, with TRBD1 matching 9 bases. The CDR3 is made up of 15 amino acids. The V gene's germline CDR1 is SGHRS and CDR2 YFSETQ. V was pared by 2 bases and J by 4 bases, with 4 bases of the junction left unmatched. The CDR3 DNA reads TGCGCCAGCAGCTTTGGGGACAGGGATTACAATGAGCAGTTCTTC. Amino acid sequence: CASSFGDRDYNEQFF. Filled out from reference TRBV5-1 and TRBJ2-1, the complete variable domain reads KAGVTQTPRYLIKTRGQQVTLSCSPISGHRSVSWYQQTPGQGLQFLFEYFSETQRNKGNFPGRFSGRQFSNSRSEMNVSTLELGDSALYLCASSFGDRDYNEQFFGPGTRLTVL.

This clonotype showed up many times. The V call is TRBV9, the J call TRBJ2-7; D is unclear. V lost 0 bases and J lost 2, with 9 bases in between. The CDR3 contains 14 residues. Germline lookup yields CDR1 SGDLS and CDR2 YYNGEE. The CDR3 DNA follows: TGTGCCAGCAGCGTAGCACAGTCCACCTACGAGCAGTACTTC. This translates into CASSVAQSTYEQYF.

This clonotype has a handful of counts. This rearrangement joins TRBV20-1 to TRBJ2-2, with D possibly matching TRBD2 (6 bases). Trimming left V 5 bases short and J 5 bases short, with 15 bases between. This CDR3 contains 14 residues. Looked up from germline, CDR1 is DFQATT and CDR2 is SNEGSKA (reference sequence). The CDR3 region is CSAPRGAETGELFF. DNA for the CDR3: TGCAGTGCTCCGCGGGGCGCAGAAACCGGGGAGCTGTTTTTT.

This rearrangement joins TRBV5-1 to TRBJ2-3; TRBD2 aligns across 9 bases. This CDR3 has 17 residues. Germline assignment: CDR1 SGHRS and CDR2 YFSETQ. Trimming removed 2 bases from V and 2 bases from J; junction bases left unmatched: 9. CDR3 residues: CASSFIIAGDYTDTQYF. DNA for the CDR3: TGCGCCAGCAGCTTCATTATAGCGGGGGACTACACAGATACGCAGTATTTT.

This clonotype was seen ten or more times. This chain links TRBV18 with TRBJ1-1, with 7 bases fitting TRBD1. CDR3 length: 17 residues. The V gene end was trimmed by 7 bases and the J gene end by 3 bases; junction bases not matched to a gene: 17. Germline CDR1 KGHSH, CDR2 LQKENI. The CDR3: CASYHGRTGNLYTEAFF. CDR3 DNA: TGTGCCAGCTACCACGGGAGGACAGGAAATCTGTACACTGAAGCTTTCTTT.

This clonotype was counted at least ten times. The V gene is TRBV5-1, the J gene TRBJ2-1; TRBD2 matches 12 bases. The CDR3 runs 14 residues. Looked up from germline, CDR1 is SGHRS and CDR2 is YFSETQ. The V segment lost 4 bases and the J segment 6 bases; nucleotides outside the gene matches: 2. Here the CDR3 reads CASSPTSGSNEQFF. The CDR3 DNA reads TGCGCCAGCAGCCCGACTAGCGGGAGCAATGAGCAGTTCTTC. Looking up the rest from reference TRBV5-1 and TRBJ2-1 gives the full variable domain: KAGVTQTPRYLIKTRGQQVTLSCSPISGHRSVSWYQQTPGQGLQFLFEYFSETQRNKGNFPGRFSGRQFSNSRSEMNVSTLELGDSALYLCASSPTSGSNEQFFGPGTRLTVL.

The CDR3 DNA is TGTGCCAGCAGCCAAGAGAGCGGGAGGGTCTATGAGCAGTTCTTC. Its translation is CASSQESGRVYEQFF. The rearrangement joins TRBV11-2 to TRBJ2-1, with TRBD2 matching 10 bases. This CDR3 has 15 residues. CDR1 is SGHAT, CDR2 FQNNGV, per germline. Unmatched junction bases numbered 9, after V lost 5 bases and J lost 8 bases.

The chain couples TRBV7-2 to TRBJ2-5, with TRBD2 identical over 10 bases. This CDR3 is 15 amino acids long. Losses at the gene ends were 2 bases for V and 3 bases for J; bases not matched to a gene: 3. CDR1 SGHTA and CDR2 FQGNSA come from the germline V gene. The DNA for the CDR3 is TGTGCCAGCAGCTTATCCCTAGCGGGAGAAGAGACCCAGTACTTC. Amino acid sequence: CASSLSLAGEETQYF.

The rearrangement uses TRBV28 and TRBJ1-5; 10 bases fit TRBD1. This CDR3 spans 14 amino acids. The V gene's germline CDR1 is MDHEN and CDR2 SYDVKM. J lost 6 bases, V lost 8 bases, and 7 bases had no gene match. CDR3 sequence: CASSSGTGVQPQHF. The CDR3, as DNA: TGTGCCAGCTCTTCCGGGACAGGGGTTCAGCCCCAGCATTTT.

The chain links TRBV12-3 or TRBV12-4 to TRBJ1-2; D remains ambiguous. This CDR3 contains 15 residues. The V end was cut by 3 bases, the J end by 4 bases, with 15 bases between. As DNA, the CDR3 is TGTGCCAGCAGTTTCGGGCAGGCCTTGCCCTATGGCTACACCTTC. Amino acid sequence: CASSFGQALPYGYTF.